This T cell receptor beta chain emerged from a study of blood T cell repertoires in COVID-19. The repertoire was sequenced with immunoSEQ multiplex PCR; TCRdb's copy has only in-frame clones and lacks some. Counted here are fewer than 250,000 clones, around 85% occurring once; the ten biggest clones make up 5.5% to 7.5%. The V gene end was trimmed by 6 bases and the J gene end by 3 bases; junction bases not matched to a gene: 4. Looked up from germline, CDR1 is SGHRS and CDR2 is YFSETQ. The CDR3 totals 13 residues. V gene TRBV5-1 combines with J gene TRBJ2-3, with 7 bases fitting TRBD2. Input material: peripheral blood. The source is a woman aged 55-69 years with active or convalescent COVID-19. The CDR3 DNA reads as TGCGCCAGCACTAGCGGCGGAACAGATACGCAGTATTTT. Protein product: CASTSGGTDTQYF.